What follows describes a single T cell receptor (beta chain). Its target is unknown. The record originates from a study of cytomegalovirus exposure and HLA in healthy donors. PCR involved 60 Vbeta and 13 Jbeta primers. Generated by immunoSEQ multiplex PCR, the TCRdb table keeps only in-frame clones and is missing some. Of about 190,000 clones listed, 84% are singletons. Among the donors, all were healthy bone marrow donors. Study findings and constraints: There were 150 or so TCR beta chains listed as cytomegalovirus-associated.

The CDR3 is made up of 17 amino acids. CDR1 SGHAT and CDR2 FQNNGV come from the germline V gene. The ends lost 5 bases at V and 7 bases at J; junction bases unmatched: 11. The chain recombines TRBV11-2 with TRBJ1-4; 12 nucleotides match TRBD1. The sample comprised PBMCs. This TCR derives from a woman aged 45-65 years in good health and CMV-seropositive. The CDR3 DNA reads TGTGCCAGCAGCCCGCCGGGACAGGGGGCGGGGGGTGAAAAACTGTTTTTT. This gives the protein CASSPPGQGAGGEKLFF.